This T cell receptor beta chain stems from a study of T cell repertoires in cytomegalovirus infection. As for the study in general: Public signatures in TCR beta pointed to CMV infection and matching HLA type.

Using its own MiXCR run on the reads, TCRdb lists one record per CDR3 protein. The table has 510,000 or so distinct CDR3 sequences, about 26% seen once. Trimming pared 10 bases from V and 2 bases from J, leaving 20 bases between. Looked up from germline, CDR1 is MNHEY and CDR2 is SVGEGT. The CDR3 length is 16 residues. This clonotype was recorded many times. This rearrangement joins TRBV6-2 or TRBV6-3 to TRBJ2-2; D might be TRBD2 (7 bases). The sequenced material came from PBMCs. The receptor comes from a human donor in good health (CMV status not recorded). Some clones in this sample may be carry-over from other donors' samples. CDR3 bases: TGTGCCACGCGTAGGGGGGGGACGACCAACACCGGGGAGCTGTTTTTT. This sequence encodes CATRRGGTTNTGELFF.